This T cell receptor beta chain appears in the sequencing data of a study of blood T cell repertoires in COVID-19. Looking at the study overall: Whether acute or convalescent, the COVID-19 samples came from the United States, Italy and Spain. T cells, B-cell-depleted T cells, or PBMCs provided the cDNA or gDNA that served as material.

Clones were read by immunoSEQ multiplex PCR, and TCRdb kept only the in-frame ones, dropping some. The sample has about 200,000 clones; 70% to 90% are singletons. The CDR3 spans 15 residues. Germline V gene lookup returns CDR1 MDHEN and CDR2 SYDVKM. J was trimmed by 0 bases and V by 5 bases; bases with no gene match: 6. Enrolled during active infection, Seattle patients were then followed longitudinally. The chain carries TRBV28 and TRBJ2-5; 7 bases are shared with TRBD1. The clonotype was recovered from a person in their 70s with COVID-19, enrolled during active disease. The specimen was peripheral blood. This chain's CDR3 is CASSVPGQHQETQYF. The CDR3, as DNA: TGTGCCAGCAGTGTACCGGGACAGCACCAAGAGACCCAGTACTTC.